This T cell receptor (beta chain) was obtained from a study of blood T cell repertoires in COVID-19. In the source study's methods: Nucleated cell counts were estimated from reference gene primer amplification. Profiled with immunoSEQ multiplex PCR; TCRdb holds only in-frame clones, not every one. V, J and clone size are those of that table, while D and trimming were read from the DNA. The data show nearly 11,000 clones, with over 70% seen just once and approximately 4.3% held by the top ten. The CDR3 runs to 15 residues. Germline V CDR1 and CDR2: SGHTA, FQGNSA. V gave up 5 bases and J gave up 6 bases; unmatched junction bases: 8.

V gene TRBV7-2 combines with J gene TRBJ2-1; 9 bases agree with TRBD1. What was sequenced was peripheral blood. This sequence was found in a human donor in a cohort sampled during active COVID-19. The CDR3 DNA is TGTGCCAGCAGCCCCTACAGGGGGCTAATCAATGAGCAGTTCTTC. It is translated as CASSPYRGLINEQFF.